These 23 T cell receptor beta chains originate from one sample sequenced in a study of OX40 agonist ivuxolimab in advanced cancers. Only in-frame clones appear in the TCRdb table, and some are missing; sequencing was by immunoSEQ multiplex PCR. Of fewer than 30,000 clones listed, roughly 86% are singletons. The source was CD4+ or CD8+ T cells sorted from blood, collected in a trial of the OX40 agonist ivuxolimab. These receptors were obtained from an adult with an advanced solid tumor such as melanoma, head and neck, liver or kidney cancer.

The chain combines TRBV13 with TRBJ2-1; weak D call: TRBD2 (6 bases). Germline lookup yields CDR1 PRHDT and CDR2 FYEKMQ (reference sequence). The CDR3 consists of 14 residues. V was cut by 8 bases and J by 5 bases, with 16 bases left in between. The CDR3 DNA is TGTGCCAGCGAAGAGGGGAAGCGGGACAATGAGCAGTTCTTC. Protein: CASEEGKRDNEQFF.

The chain couples TRBV7-9 to TRBJ1-1, with D possibly being TRBD1 (5 bases). CDR1 and CDR2 (germline): SEHNR, FQNEAQ (reference sequence). The CDR3 is 16 residues long. Deletions cut 1 base from V and 5 bases from J, with 17 bases between. CDR3 DNA sequence: TGTGCCAGCAGCTTAGTGGGGGAGGGAGTCGGAACTGAAGCTTTCTTT. Encoded protein: CASSLVGEGVGTEAFF.

This clone was picked up one time. This chain uses TRBV27 with TRBJ1-1, with 10 bases that match TRBD1. This CDR3 region has 13 residues. J gave up 8 bases and V 4 bases, and 4 bases lay outside the gene matches. In germline, CDR1 is MNHEY, CDR2 SMNVEV (reference sequence). The CDR3 reads CASSWGGQGEAFF. The CDR3 DNA reads as TGTGCCAGCAGTTGGGGGGGACAGGGGGAAGCTTTCTTT.

The chain links TRBV27 to TRBJ1-5; D ambiguous. CDR1 and CDR2 (germline): MNHEY, SMNVEV (reference sequence). Trimming removed 0 bases at V and 0 bases at J, with 9 bases between. The CDR3 is 16 amino acids. The CDR3 DNA reads TGTGCCAGCAGTTTATCAGTCTCGGGTAGCAATCAGCCCCAGCATTTT. Translated: CASSLSVSGSNQPQHF.

The chain joins TRBV5-4 to TRBJ1-2; D not resolved. The CDR3 is 15 residues long. The V gene's germline CDR1 is SGHNT and CDR2 YYREEE (reference sequence). Trimming cost V 0 bases and J 7 bases, with 16 bases left between them. This CDR3 is CASSLAGVQSIGYTF. In DNA form, the CDR3 reads TGTGCCAGCAGCTTGGCCGGGGTACAGTCAATTGGCTACACCTTC. The full variable domain, rest sourced from reference TRBV5-4 and TRBJ1-2, is ETGVTQSPTHLIKTRGQQVTLRCSSQSGHNTVSWYQQALGQGPQFIFQYYREEENGRGNFPPRFSGLQFPNYSSELNVNALELDDSALYLCASSLAGVQSIGYTFGSGTRLTVV.

The chain combines TRBV13 with TRBJ1-3; the D gene is possibly TRBD1 (6 bases). The ends were cut back, 5 bases at V and 1 base at J, with 18 bases in the middle. Germline CDR1 PRHDT, CDR2 FYEKMQ (reference sequence). The CDR3 length is 17 residues. The CDR3 loop is CASSPRGTGLSGNTIYF. Here the CDR3 DNA reads TGTGCCAGCAGCCCGAGAGGTACAGGGTTATCTGGAAACACCATATATTTT.

The CDR3 coding sequence is TGTGCCAGCAGTCGTGGGACCGTTGTCTACAATGAGCAGTTCTTC. Amino acids: CASSRGTVVYNEQFF. The V gene is TRBV27, the J gene TRBJ2-1, with D perhaps being TRBD1 or TRBD2 (5 bases each). V lost 5 bases and J 3 bases, leaving 14 bases between the germline ends. The CDR3 runs to 15 residues. Germline V CDR1 and CDR2: MNHEY, SMNVEV (reference sequence).

This clone showed up just once. The CDR3 region is CSVASGSSYEQYF. In DNA form, the CDR3 reads TGCAGCGTTGCCTCTGGGTCTTCCTACGAGCAGTACTTC. This chain links TRBV29-1 with TRBJ2-7; D is undetermined. Germline V lookup: CDR1 SQVTM, CDR2 ANQGSEA. The CDR3 is made up of 13 amino acids. V gave up 4 bases and J gave up 1 base, with 11 bases separating them.

This chain uses TRBV11-1 with TRBJ2-7; D is ambiguous. CDR1 is SGHAT and CDR2 is FQDESV in the germline V gene (reference sequence). The length of the CDR3 is 16 residues. V shed 8 bases and J shed 0 bases, with 20 bases lying between them. Here the CDR3 reads CASRKQYGPSSYEQYF. The CDR3 nucleotides are TGTGCCAGCCGCAAACAGTACGGGCCGAGCTCCTACGAGCAGTACTTC.

This chain joins TRBV4-1 and TRBJ2-7; D uncertain. The CDR3 spans 15 residues. Trimming stripped 0 bases from V and 4 bases from J, with 13 bases between. Germline CDR1 is MGHRA and CDR2 is YSYEKL. Here the CDR3 reads CASSQDPGLGYEQYF. Here the CDR3 DNA reads TGCGCCAGCAGCCAAGACCCCGGGTTGGGATACGAGCAGTACTTC.

For the CDR3, the DNA is TGTGCCAGCAGTGAATTGGGAAGCACTGAAGCTTTCTTT. It specifies CASSELGSTEAFF. The chain joins TRBV6-1 to TRBJ1-1; D ambiguous. V shed 2 bases and J shed 4 bases, with 8 bases lying between them. Germline V gene data show CDR1 as MNHNS and CDR2 as SASEGT. The CDR3 covers 13 residues.

The rearrangement uses TRBV27 and TRBJ2-2; tentatively, D is TRBD2 (6 bases). CDR3 length: 15 amino acids. The germline gives CDR1 MNHEY, CDR2 SMNVEV (reference sequence). V lost 3 bases and J lost 7, with 15 bases in between. The CDR3 region is CASSLGGGGIGELFF. CDR3 nucleotide sequence: TGTGCCAGCAGTTTGGGGGGAGGAGGGATCGGGGAGCTGTTTTTT.

The rearrangement links TRBV4-1 to TRBJ2-1; no firm D call. CDR3 length: 16 residues. Germline V CDR1 and CDR2: MGHRA, YSYEKL. Deletions cut 0 bases from V and 5 bases from J, with 14 bases between. In DNA form, the CDR3 reads TGCGCCAGCAGCCAAGAGAACTACTTGATGGACAATGAGCAGTTCTTC. It translates to CASSQENYLMDNEQFF.

This clone appeared a single time. This CDR3 is CASAGGGEQYF. The DNA of the CDR3 is TGTGCCAGCGCGGGGGGCGGGGAGCAGTACTTC. The chain recombines TRBV27 with TRBJ2-7; 8 bases map to TRBD2. Germline trimming cut 8 bases from V and 7 bases from J; bases unmatched to any gene: 4. The CDR3 contains 11 residues. Germline V CDR1 and CDR2: MNHEY, SMNVEV (reference sequence).

The DNA for the CDR3 is TGCGCCAGCAGCCAAGACTCCCTAGCGGGGGTCACAGATACGCAGTATTTT. Protein sequence: CASSQDSLAGVTDTQYF. The chain carries TRBV4-1 and TRBJ2-3; 10 nucleotides align to TRBD2. J lost 2 bases, V lost 0 bases, and 5 bases had no gene match. The CDR3 has 17 amino acids. Germline V gene data show CDR1 as MGHRA and CDR2 as YSYEKL.

This chain joins TRBV11-3 and TRBJ2-3; D remains ambiguous. CDR1 and CDR2 (germline): SGHNT, YENEEA. The CDR3 extends over 12 amino acids. The V end lost 5 bases, the J end lost 5 bases, and 8 bases lay between the germline ends. CDR3 loop: CASSDAQDTQYF. The CDR3 region has the DNA TGTGCCAGCAGCGACGCCCAAGATACGCAGTATTTT.

The genes are TRBV5-6 and TRBJ2-2; TRBD2 is a possible D gene (6 bases). V dropped 6 bases and J dropped 3 bases, with 15 bases sitting between them. The germline CDR1 and CDR2 sequences are SGHDT and YYEEEE. The CDR3 is made up of 15 amino acids. The CDR3 spells CASKVGGVDTGELFF. The CDR3 DNA follows: TGTGCCAGCAAAGTCGGAGGGGTTGACACCGGGGAGCTGTTTTTT.

The rearrangement joins TRBV28 to TRBJ1-1; D uncertain. Germline V lookup: CDR1 MDHEN, CDR2 SYDVKM. Trimming took off 3 bases at V and 4 bases at J, with 6 bases between the two ends. CDR3 length: 12 residues. CDR3 residues: CASSFGFTEAFF. CDR3 bases: TGTGCCAGCAGTTTTGGATTCACTGAAGCTTTCTTT.

This chain connects TRBV7-9 to TRBJ2-1; no reliable D call. Germline CDR1 and CDR2: SEHNR and FQNEAQ (reference sequence). The CDR3 extends over 14 amino acids. V was clipped by 0 bases and J by 4 bases, with 7 bases between them. CDR3 sequence reads: CASSLAGIYNEQFF. CDR3 nucleotide sequence: TGTGCCAGCAGCTTAGCGGGGATATACAATGAGCAGTTCTTC. Full variable domain (outside the CDR3, taken from reference TRBV7-9 and TRBJ2-1): DTGVSQNPRHKITKRGQNVTFRCDPISEHNRLYWYRQTLGQGPEFLTYFQNEAQLEKSRLLSDRFSAERPKGSFSTLEIQRTEQGDSAMYLCASSLAGIYNEQFFGPGTRLTVL.

The rearrangement uses TRBV5-1 and TRBJ1-6; D remains unclear. Germline V lookup: CDR1 SGHRS, CDR2 YFSETQ. With 2 bases removed from V and 0 bases from J, the gap between germline ends came to 12 bases. CDR3 length equals 17 residues. The CDR3 coding sequence is TGCGCCAGCAGCTTAAGCGGCGGCAGCTCCTATAATTCACCCCTCCACTTT. Translated: CASSLSGGSSYNSPLHF.

V is TRBV11-2 and J is TRBJ2-7; 8 nucleotides align to TRBD2. The CDR3 consists of 16 residues. V shed 4 bases and J 3 bases; nucleotides not matched to a gene: 11. CDR1 is SGHAT, CDR2 FQNNGV, per germline. Here the CDR3 DNA reads TGTGCCAGCAGCTCACCGGGGCTAGCGGGTTACTACGAGCAGTACTTC. This translates into CASSSPGLAGYYEQYF.

CDR3 bases: TGTGCCAGCCGGTTCTCAATAGGGGTGGGCACTGAAGCTTTCTTT. Its translation is CASRFSIGVGTEAFF. This chain links TRBV27 with TRBJ1-1, with TRBD1 as a possible D gene (5 bases). CDR3 length: 15 residues. Germline CDR1 is MNHEY and CDR2 is SMNVEV (reference sequence). V lost 8 bases and J 4 bases, leaving 20 bases between the germline ends.

The chain carries TRBV28 and TRBJ2-7; 8 nucleotides agree with TRBD1. With V trimmed by 7 bases and J by 6 bases, 8 bases remained unmatched. Germline V CDR1 and CDR2: MDHEN, SYDVKM. The CDR3 contains 13 residues. The DNA for the CDR3 is TGTGCCAGCACTAGGACAGGGATCAGCGAGCAGTACTTC. It codes for CASTRTGISEQYF. Using reference TRBV28 and TRBJ2-7 for the parts outside the CDR3, the full variable domain is DVKVTQSSRYLVKRTGEKVFLECVQDMDHENMFWYRQDPGLGLRLIYFSYDVKMKEKGDIPEGYSVSREKKERFSLILESASTNQTSMYLCASTRTGISEQYFGPGTRLTVT.